This entry is about one T cell receptor (beta chain). The data were taken from a study of blood T cell repertoires in COVID-19. Using immunoSEQ multiplex PCR, the repertoire was profiled, and TCRdb retains in-frame clones only, with some absent. Of 120,000 or so clones listed, about 83% are singletons. Cohort placement rested on clinical history that participants reported themselves. All recovered Cohort 3 donors got two negative PCRs, got clearance, or saw symptom resolution. Germline V gene sequence: CDR1 SGHTA, CDR2 FQGNSA. V lost 4 bases to trimming and J lost 4 bases; unmatched junction nucleotides: 7. The CDR3 contains 16 residues.

The sequence was obtained from a woman aged 25 to 39 who had recovered from COVID-19. Source material: PBMCs or T cells enriched from blood (not recorded which). V and J are TRBV7-2 and TRBJ2-5; TRBD2 matches at 12 bases. In DNA, the CDR3 is TGTGCCAGCAGCTGGGTAGGACTAGCGGGATTAGAGACCCAGTACTTC. It specifies CASSWVGLAGLETQYF.